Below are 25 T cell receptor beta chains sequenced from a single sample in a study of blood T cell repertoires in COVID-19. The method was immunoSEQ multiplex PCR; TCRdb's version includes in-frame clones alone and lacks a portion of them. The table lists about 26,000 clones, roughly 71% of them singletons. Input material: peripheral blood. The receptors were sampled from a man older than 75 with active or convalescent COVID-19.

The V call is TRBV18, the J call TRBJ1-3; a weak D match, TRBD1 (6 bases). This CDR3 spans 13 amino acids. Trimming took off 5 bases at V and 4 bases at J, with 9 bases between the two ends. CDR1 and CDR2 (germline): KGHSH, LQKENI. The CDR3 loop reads CASSGGGGNTIYF. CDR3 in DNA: TGTGCCAGCTCAGGGGGCGGAGGAAACACCATATATTTT.

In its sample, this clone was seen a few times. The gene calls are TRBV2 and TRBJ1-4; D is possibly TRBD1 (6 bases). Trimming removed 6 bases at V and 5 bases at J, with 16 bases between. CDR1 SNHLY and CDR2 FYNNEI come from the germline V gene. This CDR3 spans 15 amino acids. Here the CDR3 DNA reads TGTGCCAGCAGGCGCCGAGGACAGCTAAATGAAAAACTGTTTTTT. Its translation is CASRRRGQLNEKLFF.

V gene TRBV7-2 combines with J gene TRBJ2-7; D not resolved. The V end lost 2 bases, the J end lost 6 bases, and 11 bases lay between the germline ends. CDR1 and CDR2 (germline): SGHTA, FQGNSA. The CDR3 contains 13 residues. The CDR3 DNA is TGTGCCAGCAGCTTAATCCCTTCGGGCGAGCAGTACTTC. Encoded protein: CASSLIPSGEQYF.

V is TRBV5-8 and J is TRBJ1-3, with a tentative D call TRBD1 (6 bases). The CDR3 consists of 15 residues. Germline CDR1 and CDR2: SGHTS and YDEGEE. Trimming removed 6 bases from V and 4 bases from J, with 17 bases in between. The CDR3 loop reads CASKFWTATGNTIYF. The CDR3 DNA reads TGTGCCAGCAAATTTTGGACAGCGACAGGAAACACCATATATTTT. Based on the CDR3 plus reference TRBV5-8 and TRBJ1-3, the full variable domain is EAGVTQSPTHLIKTRGQQATLRCSPISGHTSVYWYQQALGLGLQFLLWYDEGEERNRGNFPPRFSGRQFPNYSSELNVNALELEDSALYLCASKFWTATGNTIYFGEGSWLTVV.

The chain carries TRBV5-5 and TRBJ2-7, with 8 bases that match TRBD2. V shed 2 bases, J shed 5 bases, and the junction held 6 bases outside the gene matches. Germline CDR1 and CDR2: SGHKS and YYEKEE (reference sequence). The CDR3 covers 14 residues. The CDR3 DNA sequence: TGTGCCAGCAGCTTAGCGGGGGATTACCACGAGCAGTACTTC. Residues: CASSLAGDYHEQYF.

CDR3 residues: CATSRGVGATNEKLFF. The CDR3 coding sequence is TGTGCCACCAGCAGAGGAGTCGGGGCAACTAATGAAAAACTGTTTTTT. The chain uses TRBV15 and TRBJ1-4, with D uncertain. The CDR3 is made up of 16 amino acids. Trimming took off 1 base at V and 0 bases at J, with 9 bases between the two ends. The germline V gene has CDR1 LNHNV and CDR2 YYDKDF (reference sequence).

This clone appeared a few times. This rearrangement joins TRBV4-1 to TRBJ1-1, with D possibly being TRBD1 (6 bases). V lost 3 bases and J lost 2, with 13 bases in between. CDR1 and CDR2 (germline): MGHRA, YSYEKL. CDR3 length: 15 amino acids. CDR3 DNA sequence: TGCGCCAGCAGCCACCTCAGGGGCATAAACACTGAAGCTTTCTTT. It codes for CASSHLRGINTEAFF.

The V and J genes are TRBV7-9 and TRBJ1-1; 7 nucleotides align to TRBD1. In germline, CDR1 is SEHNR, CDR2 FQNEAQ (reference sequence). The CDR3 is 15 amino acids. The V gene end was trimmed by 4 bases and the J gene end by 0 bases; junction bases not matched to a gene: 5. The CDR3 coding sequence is TGTGCCAGCAGCTCACAGGGGAGGCTGAACACTGAAGCTTTCTTT. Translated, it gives CASSSQGRLNTEAFF.

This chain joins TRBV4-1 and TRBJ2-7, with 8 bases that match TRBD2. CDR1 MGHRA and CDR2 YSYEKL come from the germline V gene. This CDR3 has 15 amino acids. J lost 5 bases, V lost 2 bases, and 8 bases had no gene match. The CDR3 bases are TGCGCCAGCAGCCAATCTGTGGGACTAGAGGACGAGCAGTACTTC. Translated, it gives CASSQSVGLEDEQYF.

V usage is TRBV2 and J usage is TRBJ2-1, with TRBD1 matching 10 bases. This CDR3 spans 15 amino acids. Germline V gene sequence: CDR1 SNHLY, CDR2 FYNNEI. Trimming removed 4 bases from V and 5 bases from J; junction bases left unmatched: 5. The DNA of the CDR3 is TGTGCCAGCAGTGTTGACAGGGGGCTCAACAATGAGCAGTTCTTC. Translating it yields CASSVDRGLNNEQFF.

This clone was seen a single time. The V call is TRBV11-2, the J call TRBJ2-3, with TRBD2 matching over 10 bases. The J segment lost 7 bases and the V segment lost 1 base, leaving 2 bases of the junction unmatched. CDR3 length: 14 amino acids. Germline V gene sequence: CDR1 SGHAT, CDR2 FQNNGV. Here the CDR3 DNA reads TGTGCCAGCAGCTTAGGGACTAGCGGTAATACGCAGTATTTT. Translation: CASSLGTSGNTQYF.

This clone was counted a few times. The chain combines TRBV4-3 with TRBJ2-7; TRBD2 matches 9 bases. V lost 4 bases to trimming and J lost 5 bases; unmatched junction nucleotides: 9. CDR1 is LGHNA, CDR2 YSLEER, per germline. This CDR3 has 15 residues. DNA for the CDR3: TGCGCCAGCAGCCCCCGGGCTAGCGGGGTCCACGAGCAGTACTTC. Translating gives CASSPRASGVHEQYF.

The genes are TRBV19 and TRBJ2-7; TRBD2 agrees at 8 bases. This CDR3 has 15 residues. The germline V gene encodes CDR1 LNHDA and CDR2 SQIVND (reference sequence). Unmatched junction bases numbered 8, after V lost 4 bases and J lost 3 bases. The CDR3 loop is CASSTSGSPHYEQYF. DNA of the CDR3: TGTGCCAGTAGTACAAGCGGGAGTCCCCACTACGAGCAGTACTTC.

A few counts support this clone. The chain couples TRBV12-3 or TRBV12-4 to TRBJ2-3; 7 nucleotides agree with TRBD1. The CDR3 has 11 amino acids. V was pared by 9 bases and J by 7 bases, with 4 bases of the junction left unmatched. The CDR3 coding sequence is TGTGCCAGTAAGACAGGGAATACGCAGTATTTT. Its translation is CASKTGNTQYF.

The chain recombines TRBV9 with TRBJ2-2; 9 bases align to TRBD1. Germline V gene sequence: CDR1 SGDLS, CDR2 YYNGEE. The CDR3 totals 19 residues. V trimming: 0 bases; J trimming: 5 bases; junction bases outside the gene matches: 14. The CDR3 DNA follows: TGTGCCAGCAGCGTAGCTCTAAAACAGGGGGCGATTCTTACCGGGGAGCTGTTTTTT. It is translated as CASSVALKQGAILTGELFF.

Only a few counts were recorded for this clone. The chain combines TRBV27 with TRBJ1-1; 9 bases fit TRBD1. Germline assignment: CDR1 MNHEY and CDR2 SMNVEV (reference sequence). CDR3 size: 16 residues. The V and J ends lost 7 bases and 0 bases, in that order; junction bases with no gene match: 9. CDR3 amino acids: CASKTGQGFVNTEAFF. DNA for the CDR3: TGTGCCAGCAAGACGGGACAGGGTTTCGTGAACACTGAAGCTTTCTTT.

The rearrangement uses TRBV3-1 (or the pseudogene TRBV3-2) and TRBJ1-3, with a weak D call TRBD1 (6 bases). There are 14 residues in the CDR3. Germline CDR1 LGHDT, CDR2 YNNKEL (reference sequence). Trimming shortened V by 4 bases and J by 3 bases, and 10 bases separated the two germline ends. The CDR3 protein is CASSRARGGNTIYF. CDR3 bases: TGTGCCAGCAGCCGGGCCAGGGGTGGAAACACCATATATTTT.

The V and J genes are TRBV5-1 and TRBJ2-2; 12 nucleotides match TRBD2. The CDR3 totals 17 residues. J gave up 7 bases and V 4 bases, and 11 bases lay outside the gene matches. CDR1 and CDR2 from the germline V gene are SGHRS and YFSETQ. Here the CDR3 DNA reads TGCGCCAGCAGCACCTCTAGCGGGGGGGCCTTAAACGGGGAGCTGTTTTTT. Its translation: CASSTSSGGALNGELFF.

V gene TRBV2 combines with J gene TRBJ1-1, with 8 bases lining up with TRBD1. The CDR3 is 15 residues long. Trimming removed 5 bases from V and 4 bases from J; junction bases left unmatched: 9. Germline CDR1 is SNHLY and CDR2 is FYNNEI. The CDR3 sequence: CASSTLGQGGTEAFF. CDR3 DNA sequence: TGTGCCAGCAGTACCCTAGGACAGGGAGGCACTGAAGCTTTCTTT.

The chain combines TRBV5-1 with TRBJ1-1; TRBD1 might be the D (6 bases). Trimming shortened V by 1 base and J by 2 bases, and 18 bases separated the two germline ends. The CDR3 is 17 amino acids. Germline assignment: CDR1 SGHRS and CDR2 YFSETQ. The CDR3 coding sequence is TGCGCCAGCAGCTTGTCACAGGGCCTAAATCGTAACACTGAAGCTTTCTTT. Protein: CASSLSQGLNRNTEAFF.

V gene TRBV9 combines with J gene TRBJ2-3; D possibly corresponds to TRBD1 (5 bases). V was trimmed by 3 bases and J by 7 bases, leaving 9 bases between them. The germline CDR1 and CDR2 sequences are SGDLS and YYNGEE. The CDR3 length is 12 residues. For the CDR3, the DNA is TGTGCCAGCAGCGGACAGAAAAATACGCAGTATTTT. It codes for CASSGQKNTQYF.

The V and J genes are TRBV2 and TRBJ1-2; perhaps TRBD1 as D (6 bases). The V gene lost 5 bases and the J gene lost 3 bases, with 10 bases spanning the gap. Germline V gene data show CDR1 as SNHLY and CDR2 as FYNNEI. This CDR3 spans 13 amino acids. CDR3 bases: TGTGCCAGCAGTTCGACAGGCTACTATGGCTACACCTTC. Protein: CASSSTGYYGYTF.

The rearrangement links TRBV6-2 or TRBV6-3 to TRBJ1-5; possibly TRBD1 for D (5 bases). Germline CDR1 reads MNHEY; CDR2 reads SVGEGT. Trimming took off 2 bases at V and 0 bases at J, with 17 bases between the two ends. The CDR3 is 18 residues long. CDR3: CASSYDGQGHYSNQPQHF. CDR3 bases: TGTGCCAGCAGTTACGATGGTCAGGGCCATTATAGCAATCAGCCCCAGCATTTT.

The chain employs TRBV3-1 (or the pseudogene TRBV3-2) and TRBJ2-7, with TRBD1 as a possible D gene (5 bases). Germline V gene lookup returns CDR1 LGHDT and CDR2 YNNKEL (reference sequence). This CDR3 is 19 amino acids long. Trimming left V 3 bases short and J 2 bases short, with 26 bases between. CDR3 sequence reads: CASSHPTPLRSGSPYEQYF. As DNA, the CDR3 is TGTGCCAGCAGCCACCCTACCCCCTTAAGGTCAGGGTCCCCCTACGAGCAGTACTTC.

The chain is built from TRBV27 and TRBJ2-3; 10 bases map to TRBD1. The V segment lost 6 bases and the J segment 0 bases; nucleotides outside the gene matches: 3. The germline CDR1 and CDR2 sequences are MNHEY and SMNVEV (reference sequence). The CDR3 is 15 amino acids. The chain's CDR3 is CASSRTGGSTDTQYF. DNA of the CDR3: TGTGCCAGCAGCCGGACAGGGGGAAGCACAGATACGCAGTATTTT.